This passage covers 8 T cell receptor beta chains from one sample sequenced in a study of monozygotic twins with cystic fibrosis. Assay: immunoSEQ multiplex PCR; the TCRdb copy retains only in-frame clones and omits some. The table shows 11,000 to 15,000 clones, with approximately 84% occurring only once. Sequencing was done on a sample of blood. These receptors were collected from a boy between 10 and 17 years old with cystic fibrosis.

Remarks on this clone: As the CDR3 is not closed by the conserved phenylalanine or tryptophan, this likely results from a read error. Because the CDR3's place on the DNA is in doubt, the DNA is left out and the CDR3 is given as listed by TCRdb. The chain combines TRBV18 with TRBJ2-7. The CDR3 has 13 amino acids, counting both end residues. CDR1 is KGHSH and CDR2 is LQKENI in the germline V gene. This CDR3 is CASSPRSGLAANI.

The chain recombines TRBV27 with TRBJ2-2; a weak D match, TRBD2 (6 bases). Trimming took off 3 bases at V and 2 bases at J, with 7 bases between the two ends. In germline, CDR1 is MNHEY, CDR2 SMNVEV (reference sequence). The CDR3 is 14 amino acids. CDR3 protein: CASSFGTNTGELFF. The DNA for the CDR3 is TGTGCCAGCAGTTTCGGGACTAACACCGGGGAGCTGTTTTTT.

This sequence joins TRBV5-6 and TRBJ1-5; no clear D gene. This CDR3 has 16 residues. Per the germline V gene, CDR1 is SGHDT and CDR2 is YYEEEE. The V end lost 0 bases, the J end lost 4 bases, and 14 bases lay between the germline ends. CDR3 protein: CASSLAGPLGNQPQHF. The CDR3 DNA sequence: TGTGCCAGCAGCTTGGCTGGCCCCTTGGGGAATCAGCCCCAGCATTTT.

The CDR3 here is CASSLVGSWGQGTNNEKLFF. As DNA, the CDR3 is TGCGCCAGCAGCTTGGTCGGTTCTTGGGGACAGGGGACAAATAATGAAAAACTGTTTTTT. This chain links TRBV5-1 with TRBJ1-4; 10 bases map to TRBD1. The CDR3 contains 20 residues. Germline lookup yields CDR1 SGHRS and CDR2 YFSETQ. J was trimmed by 4 bases and V by 0 bases; bases with no gene match: 15.

CDR3 bases: TGTGTCAGAAGCACCCGACAGGGGGCGGGCGAGCAGTACTTC. Translating gives CVRSTRQGAGEQYF. The chain uses TRBV7-5 and TRBJ2-7; the D segment call TRBD1 is taken from the table without a DNA check. TRBV7-5 is a recognized pseudogene. The CDR3 covers 14 residues.

The rearrangement links TRBV30 to TRBJ2-7, with unresolved D. The V end lost 3 bases, the J end lost 5 bases, and 5 bases lay between the germline ends. The CDR3 length is 10 residues. Germline V gives CDR1 GTSNPN, CDR2 SVGIG (reference sequence). The CDR3: CAWRGDEQYF. The DNA for the CDR3 is TGTGCCTGGAGAGGAGACGAGCAGTACTTC.

This clone was detected only once. The chain employs TRBV6-6 and TRBJ2-4; 7 bases are shared with TRBD1. The V gene end was trimmed by 2 bases and the J gene end by 0 bases; junction bases not matched to a gene: 4. The CDR3 has 16 amino acids. Germline V gene lookup returns CDR1 MNHNY and CDR2 SVGAGI (reference sequence). CDR3 in amino acids: CASSYGQVLAKNIQYF. Here the CDR3 DNA reads TGTGCCAGCAGTTACGGACAGGTTTTAGCCAAAAACATTCAGTACTTC.

This rearrangement joins TRBV14 to TRBJ2-3; 9 bases map to TRBD2. Per germline, CDR1 SGHDN and CDR2 FVKESK. This CDR3 spans 17 amino acids. The V gene end was trimmed by 4 bases and the J gene end by 4 bases; junction bases not matched to a gene: 12. The CDR3 DNA is TGTGCCAGCAGCCTAACCCTAGGTAGCGGGAGATCAGATACGCAGTATTTT. Translation: CASSLTLGSGRSDTQYF.